The text below deals with one T cell receptor (beta chain). It lacks a known antigen. Base qualities are not at hand, and no much larger clone is one base apart. The data derive from a study of CD8 T cells in ankylosing spondylitis (dated 2017 in TCRdb). About the study as a whole: The study profiled T cell receptor beta repertoires in healthy donors and ankylosing spondylitis patients to find disease-linked TCR variants. In total, the full study cohort was made up of approximately 99 healthy donors and 25 or so ankylosing spondylitis patients. Peripheral blood samples were taken, and synovial fluid was additionally collected from ankylosing spondylitis patients. Points the paper makes about the study in general: Significant enrichment of the disease-linked clones was reported in matched synovial fluid samples from ankylosing spondylitis patients. In peripheral blood, the disease-linked clones were found at relatively low frequencies and had a CD8+ phenotype. A TCR beta motif of several highly homologous amino acid variants appeared characteristic of blood from ankylosing spondylitis patients. Some of the motif variants had been reported before in the synovial fluid and blood of reactive arthritis patients, a finding that suggests common disease-initiation mechanisms.

The germline V gene supplies CDR1 MDHEN and CDR2 SYDVKM. Taken from cysteine to phenylalanine, the CDR3 has 16 residues. Only CDR3 DNA is held: 48 bases, read in frame from base 1. The germline V and J ends show losses of 4 bases and 7 bases respectively, and no gene match explains 15 bases of the junction. Sequencing took place on an Illumina HiSeq 2500. Quantitative 5'-RACE with molecular barcodes was used to prepare TCR beta libraries. The paper's processing steps were these. Disease-linked TCR variants were identified with a new computational method built on a probabilistic model of VDJ rearrangement. The public reads were quality trimmed at Q25 with fastp and then assembled into clones with MiXCR by TCRdb, keeping productive beta chains. CDR3 protein duplicates are merged, each entry listing the most common genes and DNA. TCRdb's processing, not the authors' own work, is the source of the V and J calls. For this sample there are about 300,000 distinct CDR3 sequences; 9.5% to 13% appear just once. The ten largest clones represent 9.1% of the sample.

The receptor's source is a female donor with ankylosing spondylitis or in good health (not recorded which). The chain employs TRBV28 and TRBJ2-7; 8 bases in between match TRBD1. The sequencing input was blood, either unsorted or a sorted T cell fraction (not recorded which). The sequenced DNA is TGTGCCAGCAGTTCCTCCACATCATCCGGGACAGGTGAGCAGTACTTC. This is translated as CASSSSTSSGTGEQYF. Reference TRBV28 and TRBJ2-7 genes cover what lies past the CDR3, so the full variable domain is DVKVTQSSRYLVKRTGEKVFLECVQDMDHENMFWYRQDPGLGLRLIYFSYDVKMKEKGDIPEGYSVSREKKERFSLILESASTNQTSMYLCASSSSTSSGTGEQYFGPGTRLTVT.